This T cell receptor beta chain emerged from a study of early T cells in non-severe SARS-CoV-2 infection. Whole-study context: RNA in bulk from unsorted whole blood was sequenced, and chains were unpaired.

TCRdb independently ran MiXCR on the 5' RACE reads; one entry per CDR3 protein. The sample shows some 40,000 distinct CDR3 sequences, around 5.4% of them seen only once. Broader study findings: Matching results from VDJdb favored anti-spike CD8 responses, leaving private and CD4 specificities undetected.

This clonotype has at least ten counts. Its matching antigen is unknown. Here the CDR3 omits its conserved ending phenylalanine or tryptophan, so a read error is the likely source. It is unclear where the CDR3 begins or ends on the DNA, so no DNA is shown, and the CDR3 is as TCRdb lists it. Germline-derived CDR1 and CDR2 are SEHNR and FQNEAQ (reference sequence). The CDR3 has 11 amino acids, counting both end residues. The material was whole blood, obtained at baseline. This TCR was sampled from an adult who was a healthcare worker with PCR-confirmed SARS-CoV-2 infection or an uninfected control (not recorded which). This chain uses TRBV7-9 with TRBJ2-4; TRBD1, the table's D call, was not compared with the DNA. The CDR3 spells CASSIAGPMTL.